This record covers a single T cell receptor (beta chain). Antigen unknown. The data stem from a study of naive and memory T cell subsets. Study-level findings and limits: Diversity fell and Gini index rose from naive through CM, EM, EMRA.

CDR1 and CDR2 (germline): MNHNS, SASEGT. The CDR3 loop spans 15 amino acids. Between the trimmed V and J ends, which lost 9 bases and 3 bases, there was a span of 18 bases. Overnight CMV lysate stimulation of fresh PBMCs defined donor CMV status by CD4+ IFNgamma. An equimolar mix of two oligonucleotides served as the beta constant-region primer for TRBC1 and TRBC2. An oligonucleotide with the SP2 primer and a 12-nucleotide UMI was ligated to the cDNA 3' end. From the UMI-ligation and nested PCR reads, TCRdb called clonotypes with MiXCR, one entry per CDR3 protein. This sample yields some 150,000 distinct CDR3 sequences, of which over 15% are seen a single time; about 0.14% belongs to the top ten.

The source is a human donor in good health. The chain couples TRBV6-1 to TRBJ2-1; maybe TRBD2 (6 bases). The source material was naive CD4+ T cells from blood. CDR3 DNA sequence: TGTGCCAGTCTAAAATTAAGCGGGTTCTACAATGAGCAGTTCTTC. Translation: CASLKLSGFYNEQFF.